These 20 T cell receptor beta chains share one sample of origin, sequenced in a study of cytomegalovirus exposure and HLA in healthy donors. PCR was performed using 60 Vbeta and 13 Jbeta primers. Here immunoSEQ multiplex PCR was the method, and the copy in TCRdb shows in-frame clones only, minus some. The data show 85,000 to 130,000 clones, about four fifths seen once. Sequenced material: PBMCs. The receptor set was obtained from a man aged 45-65 years in good health and CMV-seronegative.

The V and J genes are TRBV28 and TRBJ1-1; 10 bases line up with TRBD1. V lost 6 bases to trimming and J lost 4 bases; unmatched junction nucleotides: 8. Germline V gene sequence: CDR1 MDHEN, CDR2 SYDVKM. The CDR3 is 15 amino acids. CDR3 sequence (DNA): TGTGCCAGCAGACCGACAGGGGGCGCGGTCACTGAAGCTTTCTTT. Translating gives CASRPTGGAVTEAFF.

The V and J genes are TRBV5-1 and TRBJ2-1; D is unresolved. The CDR3 loop spans 11 amino acids. Trimming left V 3 bases short and J 4 bases short, with 2 bases between. Germline CDR1 SGHRS, CDR2 YFSETQ. CDR3 loop: CASSSYNEQFF. In DNA, the CDR3 is TGCGCCAGCAGCTCGTACAATGAGCAGTTCTTC.

The genes are TRBV2 and TRBJ2-5; TRBD1 might be the D (6 bases). This CDR3 is built from 16 residues. The germline V gene has CDR1 SNHLY and CDR2 FYNNEI. Trimming left V 2 bases short and J 1 base short, with 14 bases between. The CDR3 spells CASSEPGGQGQETQYF. The CDR3 coding sequence is TGTGCCAGCAGTGAACCTGGGGGCCAAGGCCAAGAGACCCAGTACTTC.

V gene TRBV5-6 combines with J gene TRBJ2-7; 7 bases align to TRBD1. The junction had 5 bases not matched to a gene; V was cut back by 4 bases and J by 4 bases. Germline V gives CDR1 SGHDT, CDR2 YYEEEE. The length of the CDR3 is 13 residues. CDR3 sequence reads: CASSPQQGYEQYV. The CDR3 coding sequence is TGTGCCAGCAGCCCGCAACAGGGGTACGAGCAGTACGTC.

The chain uses TRBV29-1 and TRBJ2-6, with D possibly being TRBD1 (6 bases). Trimming pared 7 bases from V and 1 base from J, leaving 8 bases between. This CDR3 has 13 residues. CDR1 and CDR2 (germline): SQVTM, ANQGSEA. The CDR3 is CSATGSGANVLTF. The CDR3 DNA reads as TGCAGCGCGACAGGTTCTGGGGCCAACGTCCTGACTTTC.

The rearrangement uses TRBV30 and TRBJ2-2, with D perhaps TRBD1 (6 bases). The CDR3 is made up of 15 amino acids. CDR1 and CDR2 from the germline V gene are GTSNPN and SVGIG (reference sequence). Trimming took 3 bases from V and 4 from J, leaving 15 bases between them. For the CDR3, the DNA is TGTGCCTGGAGATTGGGTGACAGGATCACCGGGGAGCTGTTTTTT. This gives the protein CAWRLGDRITGELFF.

Only one count was recorded for this clone. The chain links TRBV7-8 to TRBJ1-6, with 8 bases identical to TRBD1. Germline values: CDR1 SGHVS, CDR2 FQNEAQ. The CDR3 runs to 17 residues. With 5 bases clipped from V and 8 bases from J, the junction kept 14 bases outside the gene matches. The CDR3 DNA sequence: TGTGCCAGCAGCACCTACCCCACTGGGACAGGAGATTCACCCCTCCACTTT. Protein product: CASSTYPTGTGDSPLHF.

This rearrangement joins TRBV11-2 to TRBJ2-7; maybe TRBD2 (6 bases). This CDR3 is built from 12 residues. The germline V gene has CDR1 SGHAT and CDR2 FQNNGV. Trimming left V 8 bases short and J 3 bases short, with 11 bases between. The CDR3 nucleotides are TGTGCCAGCGGCACTAGCAGCTACGAGCAGTACTTC. Amino acid sequence: CASGTSSYEQYF. The complete variable domain, with remaining parts taken from reference TRBV11-2 and TRBJ2-7, reads EAGVAQSPRYKIIEKRQSVAFWCNPISGHATLYWYQQILGQGPKLLIQFQNNGVVDDSQLPKDRFSAERLKGVDSTLKIQPAKLEDSAVYLCASGTSSYEQYFGPGTRLTVT.

The chain has TRBV7-7 and TRBJ2-1; 11 nucleotides line up with TRBD2. CDR1 is SSHAT and CDR2 is FNYEAQ in the germline V gene (reference sequence). The length of the CDR3 is 16 residues. Germline trimming cut 1 base from V and 9 bases from J; bases unmatched to any gene: 8. The CDR3, as DNA: TGTGCCAGCAGCTTAGGGGGTCTAGCGGGGGGCGGTGAGCAGTTCTTC. Encoded protein: CASSLGGLAGGGEQFF.

In its sample, this clone was seen a few times. The rearrangement uses TRBV5-5 and TRBJ2-3; 7 bases are a match to TRBD1. The CDR3 is 13 amino acids. In germline, CDR1 is SGHKS, CDR2 YYEKEE (reference sequence). The V and J ends lost 9 bases and 2 bases, in that order; junction bases with no gene match: 6. CDR3 protein: CATSTGFTDTQYF. CDR3 DNA: TGTGCCACCTCGACAGGGTTCACAGATACGCAGTATTTT. The full variable domain, in which reference TRBV5-5 and TRBJ2-3 provide the parts outside the CDR3, is DAGVTQSPTHLIKTRGQQVTLRCSPISGHKSVSWYQQVLGQGPQFIFQYYEKEERGRGNFPDRFSARQFPNYSSELNVNALLLGDSALYLCATSTGFTDTQYFGPGTRLTVL.

The chain recombines TRBV9 with TRBJ2-3; D not certain. Germline V gives CDR1 SGDLS, CDR2 YYNGEE. Trimming removed 0 bases at V and 2 bases at J, with 4 bases between. This CDR3 has 13 amino acids. The CDR3 loop reads CASSVAYTDTQYF. The CDR3 bases are TGTGCCAGCAGCGTAGCTTACACAGATACGCAGTATTTT.

The chain links TRBV4-3 to TRBJ1-1, with 8 bases fitting TRBD1. The CDR3 is 16 residues long. Germline CDR1 LGHNA, CDR2 YSLEER. V lost 0 bases to trimming and J lost 8 bases; unmatched junction nucleotides: 11. The CDR3 spells CASSQDSPGTGSEAFF. CDR3 in DNA: TGCGCCAGCAGCCAAGATTCCCCCGGGACAGGTTCAGAAGCTTTCTTT.

In its sample, this clone was seen once. The CDR3 nucleotides are TGTGCCAGCATCAGCCGGGACAGGGCTTATGGCTACACCTTC. It specifies CASISRDRAYGYTF. This chain uses TRBV5-4 with TRBJ1-2; TRBD1 agrees at 9 bases. The CDR3 loop spans 14 amino acids. J was trimmed by 5 bases and V by 6 bases; bases with no gene match: 8. Germline CDR1 is SGHNT and CDR2 is YYREEE (reference sequence).

The chain uses TRBV2 and TRBJ2-1; D possibly corresponds to TRBD2 (7 bases). CDR3 size: 13 residues. V was pared by 6 bases and J by 5 bases, with 11 bases between. CDR1 SNHLY and CDR2 FYNNEI come from the germline V gene. The CDR3 sequence: CASRRGLDNEQFF. The CDR3 DNA follows: TGTGCCAGCAGGCGGGGGCTGGACAATGAGCAGTTCTTC.

This chain connects TRBV9 to TRBJ2-3, with a possible D match to TRBD2 (7 bases). Germline V gene data show CDR1 as SGDLS and CDR2 as YYNGEE. Trimming stripped 0 bases from V and 6 bases from J, with 17 bases between. This CDR3 is built from 16 residues. CDR3 sequence (DNA): TGTGCCAGCAGCGTAGGTCGGGGGGCGTTCGGGGATACGCAGTATTTT. It codes for CASSVGRGAFGDTQYF.

The gene calls are TRBV5-1 and TRBJ1-4; no clear D gene. Trimming left V 0 bases short and J 8 bases short, with 8 bases between. CDR3 size: 13 residues. Germline CDR1 and CDR2: SGHRS and YFSETQ. CDR3 coding DNA: TGCGCCAGCAGCTTGGCCAGTAGCGAAAAACTGTTTTTT. Protein sequence: CASSLASSEKLFF.

The V gene is TRBV19, the J gene TRBJ1-6, with 7 bases identical to TRBD1. The V gene's germline CDR1 is LNHDA and CDR2 SQIVND (reference sequence). The CDR3 has 14 amino acids. V dropped 3 bases and J dropped 5; count of bases not matched to a gene: 1. The CDR3 sequence: CASSIGTDNSPLHF. As DNA, the CDR3 is TGTGCCAGTAGTATTGGGACAGATAATTCACCCCTCCACTTT. The full variable domain, in which reference TRBV19 and TRBJ1-6 provide the parts outside the CDR3, is DGGITQSPKYLFRKEGQNVTLSCEQNLNHDAMYWYRQDPGQGLRLIYYSQIVNDFQKGDIAEGYSVSREKKESFPLTVTSAQKNPTAFYLCASSIGTDNSPLHFGNGTRLTVT.

This sequence joins TRBV28 and TRBJ2-5, with TRBD1 identical over 9 bases. This CDR3 comprises 16 residues. Germline CDR1 and CDR2: MDHEN and SYDVKM. With V trimmed by 4 bases and J by 1 base, 7 bases remained unmatched. The CDR3 loop reads CASSSSRTGAQETQYF. Here the CDR3 DNA reads TGTGCCAGCAGTTCCAGCCGGACAGGGGCCCAAGAGACCCAGTACTTC.

V is TRBV7-9 and J is TRBJ2-3; 7 bases line up with TRBD1. This CDR3 comprises 16 residues. The ends lost 8 bases at V and 1 base at J; junction bases unmatched: 12. Germline values: CDR1 SEHNR, CDR2 FQNEAQ (reference sequence). CDR3 DNA: TGTGCCAGCCCTCCTCTCAGGACAGGACGCACAGATACGCAGTATTTT. Translated, it gives CASPPLRTGRTDTQYF.

The rearrangement links TRBV29-1 to TRBJ2-1; TRBD1 matches 7 bases. Looked up from germline, CDR1 is SQVTM and CDR2 is ANQGSEA. The V segment lost 7 bases and the J segment 0 bases; nucleotides outside the gene matches: 9. The CDR3 sequence is 15 residues long. The CDR3 nucleotides read TGCAGCGCACCGACAGGGCCTAGCTCCTACAATGAGCAGTTCTTC. Its translation is CSAPTGPSSYNEQFF.